This entry concerns a single T cell receptor (beta chain). Trimming shortened V by 3 bases and J by 9 bases, and 7 bases separated the two germline ends. This CDR3 is built from 11 residues. The germline V gene has CDR1 SNHLY and CDR2 FYNNEI. As processed by the authors: For nucleated cells, counts were estimated from reference gene primer amplification. Profiled with immunoSEQ multiplex PCR; TCRdb holds only in-frame clones, not every one. V and J calls and clone size are given by that table; D and trimming were obtained from the DNA. Here the sample spans over 400,000 clones, around 86% being singletons. The data are from a study of blood T cell repertoires in COVID-19. Across the whole study: The analysed material was cDNA or gDNA that came from T cells, B-cell-depleted T cells, or PBMCs.

Material: peripheral blood. The genes are TRBV2 and TRBJ2-3; tentative D call: TRBD2 (5 bases). The receptor's source is a woman younger than 45 with active or convalescent COVID-19. The CDR3: CASSDEGTQYF. DNA of the CDR3: TGTGCCAGCAGTGATGAGGGCACGCAGTATTTT.